This is a list of T cell receptor beta chains from one sample in a study of T cells in Graves' hyperthyroidism and ophthalmopathy. TCRdb processed the multiplex PCR reads anew with MiXCR; each CDR3 protein has one entry. Here the sample spans about 740,000 distinct CDR3 sequences, 13% to 15% being singletons. What was sequenced was blood. The receptors stem from a woman aged 18-29 years with Graves' hyperthyroidism. Both conserved end residues are part of each CDR3. A D gene is named only where the DNA matches it firmly. The size field is filled for only some rows; it gives once, few, many or a size class.

cdr3_length,v_call,d_call,j_call,clone_size,cdr3_aa,cdr3_nt
15,TRBV27,.,TRBJ2-6,.,CASSKIYSGANVLTF,TGTGCCAGCAGTAAGATTTACTCTGGGGCCAACGTCCTGACTTTC
15,TRBV14,.,TRBJ1-1,.,CASSQLGPRNTETFF,TGTGCCAGCAGCCAACTGGGACCCAGGAACACTGAAACTTTCTTT
14,TRBV18,.,TRBJ1-1,many,CASSPPVGQGEAFF,TGTGCCAGCTCACCACCGGTGGGTCAGGGTGAAGCTTTCTTT
15,TRBV2,.,TRBJ2-7,many,CASSTDSRTSYEQYF,TGTGCCAGCAGCACTGACAGTCGTACCTCCTACGAGCAGTACTTC
15,TRBV5-6,.,TRBJ2-5,many,CASSLLRTVSETQYF,TGTGCCAGCAGCTTACTCCGGACAGTTTCGGAGACCCAGTACTTC
19,TRBV20-1,TRBD2,TRBJ2-1,.,CSARGVLAGGVSSYNEQFF,TGCAGTGCTAGGGGGGTCCTAGCGGGAGGGGTAAGCTCCTACAATGAGCAGTTCTTC
16,TRBV27,.,TRBJ1-1,many,CASSSQGMERITEAFF,TGTGCCAGCAGTTCCCAGGGAATGGAGAGGATCACTGAAGCTTTCTTT
15,TRBV27,.,TRBJ2-1,few,CASQRGASSYNEQFF,TGTGCCAGCCAGAGGGGGGCGAGCTCCTACAATGAGCAGTTCTTC
13,TRBV28,.,TRBJ2-1,many,CASRQGLYNEQFF,TGTGCCAGCAGGCAGGGGCTATACAATGAGCAGTTCTTC
14,TRBV7-8,TRBD1,TRBJ1-2,few,CASSWGGGIEGYTF,TGTGCCAGCAGCTGGGGAGGGGGCATCGAGGGCTACACCTTC
12,TRBV29-1,.,TRBJ2-2,.,CSVVGGHGELFF,TGCAGCGTTGTCGGGGGGCACGGGGAGCTGTTTTTT
15,TRBV27,TRBD1,TRBJ1-5,many,CASSKTRDRDQPQHF,TGTGCCAGCAGTAAGACCCGGGACAGGGATCAGCCCCAGCATTTT
12,TRBV3-1,.,TRBJ2-2,.,CASSANDGELFF,TGTGCCAGCAGCGCAAACGACGGGGAGCTGTTTTTT
13,TRBV6-2/TRBV6-3,.,TRBJ2-7,many,CASSFRDEDEQYF,TGTGCCAGCAGTTTTCGGGACGAGGACGAGCAGTACTTC
14,TRBV24-1,.,TRBJ1-3,few,CATSDFRSGNTIYF,TGTGCCACCAGTGATTTCCGCTCTGGAAACACCATATATTTT
14,TRBV5-6,.,TRBJ1-1,.,CASSTGTINTEAFF,TGTGCCAGTAGTACAGGGACAATTAACACTGAAGCTTTCTTT
16,TRBV15,TRBD1,TRBJ1-5,.,CATSRKRQGENQPQHF,TGTGCCACCAGCAGGAAAAGACAGGGGGAAAATCAGCCCCAGCATTTT
13,TRBV10-2,TRBD1,TRBJ2-7,many,CASTGTGPEEQYF,TGCGCCAGCACCGGGACAGGTCCTGAAGAGCAGTACTTC
14,TRBV5-1,.,TRBJ2-2,few,CATNKEGMAGELFF,TGCGCCACCAATAAAGAGGGAATGGCCGGGGAGCTGTTTTTT
18,TRBV7-9,TRBD2,TRBJ2-3,many,CASSSDPGTSGSTDTQYF,TGTGCCAGCAGCTCTGACCCTGGGACTAGCGGGAGCACAGATACGCAGTATTTT
16,TRBV4-1,TRBD1,TRBJ2-1,few,CASSLGGAGSYNEQFF,TGCGCCAGCAGCCTAGGGGGCGCCGGCTCCTACAATGAGCAGTTCTTC
18,TRBV12-3/TRBV12-4,TRBD2,TRBJ2-1,.,CASSSRGLAGGNYNEQFF,TGTGCCAGCAGTTCCCGGGGACTAGCGGGAGGGAATTACAATGAGCAGTTCTTC
13,TRBV20-1,TRBD1,TRBJ1-5,few,CSVGRGLNQPQHF,TGCAGTGTAGGCAGGGGGCTTAATCAGCCCCAGCATTTT
15,TRBV15,.,TRBJ2-3,many,CATSRAGLGTDTQYF,TGTGCCACCAGCAGAGCAGGGCTCGGAACAGATACGCAGTATTTT
14,TRBV19,.,TRBJ2-7,.,CASSIKSSSYEQYF,TGTGCCAGTAGTATAAAGTCGAGCTCCTACGAGCAGTACTTC